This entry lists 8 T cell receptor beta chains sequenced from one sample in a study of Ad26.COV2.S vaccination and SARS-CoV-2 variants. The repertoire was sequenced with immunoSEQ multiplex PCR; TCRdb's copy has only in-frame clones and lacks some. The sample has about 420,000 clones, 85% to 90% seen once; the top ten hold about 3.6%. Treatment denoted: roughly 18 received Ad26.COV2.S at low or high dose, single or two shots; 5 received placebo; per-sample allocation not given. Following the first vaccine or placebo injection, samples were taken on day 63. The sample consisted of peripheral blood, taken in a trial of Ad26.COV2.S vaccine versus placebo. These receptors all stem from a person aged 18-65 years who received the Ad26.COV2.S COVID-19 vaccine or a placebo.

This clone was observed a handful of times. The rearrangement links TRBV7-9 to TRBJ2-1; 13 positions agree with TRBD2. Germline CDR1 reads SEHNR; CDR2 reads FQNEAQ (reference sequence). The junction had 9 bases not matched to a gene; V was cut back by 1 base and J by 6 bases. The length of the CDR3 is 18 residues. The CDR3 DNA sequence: TGTGCCAGCAGCTTAGGTTCAACTAGCGGGGGGGCCACCAATGAGCAGTTCTTC. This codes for CASSLGSTSGGATNEQFF.

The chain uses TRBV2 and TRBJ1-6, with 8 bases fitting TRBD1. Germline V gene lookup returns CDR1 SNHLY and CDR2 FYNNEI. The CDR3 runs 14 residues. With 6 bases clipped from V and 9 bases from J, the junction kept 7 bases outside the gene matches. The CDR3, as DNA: TGTGCCAGCAGCTACCAGGGGGCAGGTTCACCCCTCCACTTT. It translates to CASSYQGAGSPLHF.

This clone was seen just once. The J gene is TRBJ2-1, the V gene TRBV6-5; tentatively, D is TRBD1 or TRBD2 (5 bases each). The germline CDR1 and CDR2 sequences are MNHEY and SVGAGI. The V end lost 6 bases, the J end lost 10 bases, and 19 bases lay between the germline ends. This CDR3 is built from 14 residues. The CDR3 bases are TGTGCCAGCAGCCGGGACCTAAAATTTGGGGAGCAGTTCTTC. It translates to CASSRDLKFGEQFF.

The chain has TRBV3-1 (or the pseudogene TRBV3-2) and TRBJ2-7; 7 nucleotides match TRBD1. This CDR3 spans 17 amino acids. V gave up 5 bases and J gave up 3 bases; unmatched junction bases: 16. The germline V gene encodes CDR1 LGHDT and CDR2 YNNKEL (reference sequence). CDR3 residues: CASSTVRPGQEVYEQYF. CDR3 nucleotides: TGTGCCAGCAGCACTGTTCGCCCAGGACAGGAGGTCTACGAGCAGTACTTC.

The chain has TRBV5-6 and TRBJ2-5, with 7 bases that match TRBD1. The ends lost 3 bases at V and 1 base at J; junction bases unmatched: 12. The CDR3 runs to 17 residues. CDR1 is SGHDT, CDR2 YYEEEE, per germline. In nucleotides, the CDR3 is TGTGCCAGCAGCTCCTACATCTCACAGGGGAGCCAAGAGACCCAGTACTTC. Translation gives CASSSYISQGSQETQYF.

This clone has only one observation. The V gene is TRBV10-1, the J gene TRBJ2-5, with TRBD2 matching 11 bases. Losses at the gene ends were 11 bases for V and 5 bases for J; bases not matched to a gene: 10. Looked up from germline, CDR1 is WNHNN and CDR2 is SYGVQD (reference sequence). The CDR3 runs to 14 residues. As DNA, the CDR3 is TGCGCCCGACCCTATAGCGGGGGGGAGGAGACCCAGTACTTC. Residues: CARPYSGGEETQYF.

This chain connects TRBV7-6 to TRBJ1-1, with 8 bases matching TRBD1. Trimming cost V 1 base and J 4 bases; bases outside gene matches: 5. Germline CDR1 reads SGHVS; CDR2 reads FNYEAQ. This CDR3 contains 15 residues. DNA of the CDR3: TGTGCCAGCAGCTTAGGAAACAGGGGGTCCACTGAAGCTTTCTTT. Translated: CASSLGNRGSTEAFF.

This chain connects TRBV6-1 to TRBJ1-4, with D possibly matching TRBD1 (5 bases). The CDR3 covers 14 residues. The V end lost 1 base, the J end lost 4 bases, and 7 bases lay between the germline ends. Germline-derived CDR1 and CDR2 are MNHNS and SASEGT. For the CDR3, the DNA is TGTGCCAGCAGTGAAGGACAGCATAATGAAAAACTGTTTTTT. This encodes CASSEGQHNEKLFF.